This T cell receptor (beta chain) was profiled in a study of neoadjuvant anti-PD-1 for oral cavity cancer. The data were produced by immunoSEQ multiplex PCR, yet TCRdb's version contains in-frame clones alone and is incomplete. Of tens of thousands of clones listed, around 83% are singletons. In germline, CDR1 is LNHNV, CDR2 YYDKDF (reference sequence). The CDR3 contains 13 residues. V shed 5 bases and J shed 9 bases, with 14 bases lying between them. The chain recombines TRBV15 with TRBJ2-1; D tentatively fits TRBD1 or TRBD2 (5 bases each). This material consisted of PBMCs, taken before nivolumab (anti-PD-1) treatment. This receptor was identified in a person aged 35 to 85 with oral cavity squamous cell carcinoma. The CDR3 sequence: CATSEEVGAEQFF. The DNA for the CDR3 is TGTGCCACCAGCGAGGAGGTCGGGGCTGAGCAGTTCTTC.